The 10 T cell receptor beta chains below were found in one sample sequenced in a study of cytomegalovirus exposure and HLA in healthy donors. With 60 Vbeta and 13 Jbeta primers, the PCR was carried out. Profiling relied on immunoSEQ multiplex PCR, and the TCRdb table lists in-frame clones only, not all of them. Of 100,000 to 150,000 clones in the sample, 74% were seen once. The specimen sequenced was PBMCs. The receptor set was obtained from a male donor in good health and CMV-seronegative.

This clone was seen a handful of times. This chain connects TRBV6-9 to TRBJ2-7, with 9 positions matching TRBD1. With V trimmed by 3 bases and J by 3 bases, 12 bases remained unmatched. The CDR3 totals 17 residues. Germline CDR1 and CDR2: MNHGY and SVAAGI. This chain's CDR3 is CASSYPGQGLRRYEQYF. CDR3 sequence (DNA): TGTGCCAGCAGTTACCCGGGACAGGGCCTTCGGCGCTACGAGCAGTACTTC.

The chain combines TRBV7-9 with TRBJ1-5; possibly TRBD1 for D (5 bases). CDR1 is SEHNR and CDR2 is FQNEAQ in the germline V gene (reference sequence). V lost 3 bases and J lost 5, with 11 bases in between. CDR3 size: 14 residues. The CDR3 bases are TGTGCCAGCAGCTTCGGGGGGGTGGATCAGCCCCAGCATTTT. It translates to CASSFGGVDQPQHF. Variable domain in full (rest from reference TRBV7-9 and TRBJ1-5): DTGVSQNPRHKITKRGQNVTFRCDPISEHNRLYWYRQTLGQGPEFLTYFQNEAQLEKSRLLSDRFSAERPKGSFSTLEIQRTEQGDSAMYLCASSFGGVDQPQHFGDGTRLSIL.

In DNA form, the CDR3 reads TGTGCCAGCAGGAGCGGAGGGGGCAGCAGGTATGGCTACACCTTC. Translated: CASRSGGGSRYGYTF. This chain connects TRBV6-5 to TRBJ1-2, with 7 bases fitting TRBD1. Trimming at V came to 6 bases and at J to 5 bases, leaving 12 bases not matched to a gene. The germline V gene encodes CDR1 MNHEY and CDR2 SVGAGI. The CDR3 is 15 residues long.

As DNA, the CDR3 is TGCGCCAGCAGCAGTGGAGGGGGACAGGCCACCTACGAGCAGTACTTC. Translating gives CASSSGGGQATYEQYF. The chain carries TRBV5-1 and TRBJ2-7, with 8 positions matching TRBD1. CDR3 length: 16 amino acids. From germline, CDR1 is SGHRS and CDR2 YFSETQ. V shed 4 bases, J shed 2 bases, and the junction held 11 bases outside the gene matches.

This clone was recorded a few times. CDR3 region: CASRGGRKENIQYF. In DNA, the CDR3 is TGTGCCAGCCGCGGGGGTCGTAAGGAAAACATTCAGTACTTC. The chain employs TRBV28 and TRBJ2-4; 7 bases align to TRBD2. Germline loops: CDR1 MDHEN, CDR2 SYDVKM. The CDR3 has 14 residues. V trimming: 8 bases; J trimming: 5 bases; junction bases outside the gene matches: 9.

Written as DNA, the CDR3 is TGTGCCAGCAGCTCGACAGCACCCTACGAGCAGTACTTC. It yields the protein CASSSTAPYEQYF. The V call is TRBV7-2, the J call TRBJ2-7; possibly TRBD1 for D (5 bases). Looked up from germline, CDR1 is SGHTA and CDR2 is FQGNSA. The ends were cut back, 4 bases at V and 2 bases at J, with 9 bases in the middle. The CDR3 is 13 residues long.

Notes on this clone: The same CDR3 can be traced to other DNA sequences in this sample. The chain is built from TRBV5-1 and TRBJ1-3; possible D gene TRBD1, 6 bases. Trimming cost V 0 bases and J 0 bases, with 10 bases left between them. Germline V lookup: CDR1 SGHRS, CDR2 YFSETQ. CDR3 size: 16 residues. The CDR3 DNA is TGCGCCAGCAGCTTGGCTACAGGGTCCTCTGGAAACACCATATATTTT. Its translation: CASSLATGSSGNTIYF.

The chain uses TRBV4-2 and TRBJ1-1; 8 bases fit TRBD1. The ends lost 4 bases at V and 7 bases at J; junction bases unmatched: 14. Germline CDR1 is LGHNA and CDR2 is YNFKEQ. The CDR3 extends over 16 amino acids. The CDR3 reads CASSPLDRAIVDEAFF. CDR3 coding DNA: TGTGCCAGCAGCCCCTTGGACAGGGCGATTGTGGATGAAGCTTTCTTT.

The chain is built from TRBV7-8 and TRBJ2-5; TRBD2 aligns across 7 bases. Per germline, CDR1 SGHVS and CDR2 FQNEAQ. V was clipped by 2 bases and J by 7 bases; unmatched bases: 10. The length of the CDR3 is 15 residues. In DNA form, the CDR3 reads TGTGCCAGCAGCTTAATCCCAGCGGGAACGGGGACCCAGTACTTC. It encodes CASSLIPAGTGTQYF.

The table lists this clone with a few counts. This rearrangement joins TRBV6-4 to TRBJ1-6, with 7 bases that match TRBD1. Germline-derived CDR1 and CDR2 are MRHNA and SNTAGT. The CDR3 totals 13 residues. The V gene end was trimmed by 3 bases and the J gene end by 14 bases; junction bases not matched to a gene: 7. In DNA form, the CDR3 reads TGTGCCAGCAGTGAAACTTTACAGGGGACCCTCCACTTT. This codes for CASSETLQGTLHF.